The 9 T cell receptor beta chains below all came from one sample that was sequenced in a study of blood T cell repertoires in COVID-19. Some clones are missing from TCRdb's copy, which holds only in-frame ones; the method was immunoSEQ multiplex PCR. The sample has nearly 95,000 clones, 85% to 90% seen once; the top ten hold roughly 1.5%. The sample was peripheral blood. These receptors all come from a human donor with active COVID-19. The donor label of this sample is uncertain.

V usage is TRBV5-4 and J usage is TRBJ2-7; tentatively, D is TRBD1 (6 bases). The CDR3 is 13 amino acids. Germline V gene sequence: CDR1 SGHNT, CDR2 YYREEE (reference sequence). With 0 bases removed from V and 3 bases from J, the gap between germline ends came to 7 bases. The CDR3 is CASSLVDSYEQYF. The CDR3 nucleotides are TGTGCCAGCAGCTTGGTGGACAGCTACGAGCAGTACTTC.

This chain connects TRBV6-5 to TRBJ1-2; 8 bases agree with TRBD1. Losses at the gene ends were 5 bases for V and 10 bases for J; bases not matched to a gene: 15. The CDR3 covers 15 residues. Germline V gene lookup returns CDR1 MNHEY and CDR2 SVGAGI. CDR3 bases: TGTGCCAGCAGTCACCGAACGGACAGGGTCGGAGTCTACACCTTC. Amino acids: CASSHRTDRVGVYTF.

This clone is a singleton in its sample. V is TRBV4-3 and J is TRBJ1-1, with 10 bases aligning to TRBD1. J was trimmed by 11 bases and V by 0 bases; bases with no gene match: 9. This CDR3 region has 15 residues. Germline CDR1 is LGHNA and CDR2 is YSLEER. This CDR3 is CASSQDTGTGVLAFF. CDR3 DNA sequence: TGCGCCAGCAGCCAAGATACCGGGACAGGGGTTTTGGCTTTCTTT.

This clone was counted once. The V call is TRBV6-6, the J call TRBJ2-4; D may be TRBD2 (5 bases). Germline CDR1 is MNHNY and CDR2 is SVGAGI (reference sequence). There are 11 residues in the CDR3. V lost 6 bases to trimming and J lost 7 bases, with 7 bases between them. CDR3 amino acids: CASSPGNIQYF. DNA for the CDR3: TGTGCCAGCAGCCCGGGGAACATTCAGTACTTC.

Here the CDR3 reads CASSIWGRSSYNSPLHF. The CDR3 DNA follows: TGTGCCAGTAGTATATGGGGCAGGAGCTCCTATAATTCACCCCTCCACTTT. V is TRBV19 and J is TRBJ1-6; D is possibly TRBD1 (5 bases). Trimming left V 2 bases short and J 0 bases short, with 11 bases between. Germline CDR1 and CDR2: LNHDA and SQIVND (reference sequence). The CDR3 loop spans 17 amino acids.

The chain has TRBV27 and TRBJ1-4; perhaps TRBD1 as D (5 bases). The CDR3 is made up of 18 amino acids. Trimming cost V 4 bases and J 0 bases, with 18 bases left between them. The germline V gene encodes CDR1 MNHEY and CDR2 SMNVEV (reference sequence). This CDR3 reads CASSWIGGRGSTNEKLFF. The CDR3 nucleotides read TGTGCCAGCAGTTGGATCGGGGGAAGAGGGTCAACTAATGAAAAACTGTTTTTT.

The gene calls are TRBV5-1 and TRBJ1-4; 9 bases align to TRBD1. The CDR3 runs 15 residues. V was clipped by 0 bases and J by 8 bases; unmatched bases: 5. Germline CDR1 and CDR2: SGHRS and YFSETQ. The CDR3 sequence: CASSLAGTGREKLFF. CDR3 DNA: TGCGCCAGCAGCTTGGCCGGGACAGGGAGGGAAAAACTGTTTTTT.

The CDR3 region is CASSLRGSSPLHF. In DNA, the CDR3 is TGTGCCAGCAGTTTACGTGGTAGTTCACCCCTCCACTTT. The chain joins TRBV27 to TRBJ1-6; D is ambiguous. The V and J ends lost 2 bases and 9 bases respectively, with 8 bases between them. The CDR3 is 13 residues long. Looked up from germline, CDR1 is MNHEY and CDR2 is SMNVEV (reference sequence).

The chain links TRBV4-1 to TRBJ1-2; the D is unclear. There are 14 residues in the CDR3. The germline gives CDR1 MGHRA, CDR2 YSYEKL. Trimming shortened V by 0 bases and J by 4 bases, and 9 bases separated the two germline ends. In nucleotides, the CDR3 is TGCGCCAGCAGCCAAGAGGCAGGCACCTATGGCTACACCTTC. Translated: CASSQEAGTYGYTF.